This T cell receptor (beta chain) was found in a study of T cells in localized non-small cell lung cancer. On this clone itself: The target antigen is unknown.

Assay used: immunoSEQ multiplex PCR; TCRdb lists only in-frame clones, some missing. The table records around 41,000 clones, roughly nine tenths of them present only once. Study outcomes and limitations: Uninvolved adjacent lung had higher T cell clonality than tumor and all other tissues.

Germline CDR1 reads MDHEN; CDR2 reads SYDVKM. The CDR3 length is 14 residues. Trimming shortened V by 5 bases and J by 3 bases, and 14 bases separated the two germline ends. The TCR was taken from a woman aged 35 to 75 with stage II lung adenocarcinoma. Specimen: PBMCs, collected before any cancer treatment. V usage is TRBV28 and J usage is TRBJ2-7; no firm D call. The CDR3 DNA reads TGTGCCAGCAGTCCCCCTACCGTGCGCTACGAGCAGTACTTC. It codes for CASSPPTVRYEQYF.